Following are 10 T cell receptor beta chains from one sample sequenced in a study of OX40 agonist ivuxolimab in advanced cancers. Profiled with immunoSEQ multiplex PCR; TCRdb holds only in-frame clones, not every one. The sample lists about 50,000 clones, roughly 84% seen once, with approximately 13% in the top ten. This material consisted of CD4+ or CD8+ T cells sorted from blood, taken in a trial of the OX40 agonist ivuxolimab. These receptors all come from an adult with an advanced solid tumor such as melanoma, head and neck, liver or kidney cancer.

In its sample, this clone was seen a few times. The chain recombines TRBV29-1 with TRBJ1-5; 7 bases are a match to TRBD1. In germline, CDR1 is SQVTM, CDR2 ANQGSEA. V gave up 6 bases and J gave up 4 bases; unmatched junction bases: 12. The CDR3 totals 15 residues. Here the CDR3 reads CSVLETGTQNQPQHF. The CDR3 DNA follows: TGCAGCGTCCTCGAGACAGGGACGCAAAATCAGCCCCAGCATTTT. The full variable domain, its missing parts supplied by reference TRBV29-1 and TRBJ1-5, is SAVISQKPSRDICQRGTSLTIQCQVDSQVTMMFWYRQQPGQSLTLIATANQGSEATYESGFVIDKFPISRPNLTFSTLTVSNMSPEDSSIYLCSVLETGTQNQPQHFGDGTRLSIL.

The V and J genes are TRBV25-1 and TRBJ2-7; D is possibly TRBD2 (6 bases). The germline CDR1 and CDR2 sequences are MGHDK and SYGVNS. CDR3 length equals 15 residues. V was clipped by 2 bases and J by 3 bases, with 14 bases between them. CDR3 amino acids: CASSEPAGRSYEQYF. The CDR3 DNA follows: TGTGCCAGCAGTGAACCGGCGGGACGGAGCTACGAGCAGTACTTC.

This chain connects TRBV7-3 to TRBJ2-3; 8 nucleotides line up with TRBD1. Trimming took 3 bases from V and 8 from J; bases not matched to a gene: 7. The CDR3 spans 14 residues. Germline lookup yields CDR1 SGHTA and CDR2 FQGTGA. CDR3 region: CASSLTDRAGTQYF. The CDR3, as DNA: TGTGCCAGCAGCTTGACGGACAGGGCGGGTACGCAGTATTTT.

The chain has TRBV11-2 and TRBJ2-7, with D tentatively TRBD1 or TRBD2 (5 bases each). Germline loops: CDR1 SGHAT, CDR2 FQNNGV. The CDR3 loop spans 15 amino acids. V was trimmed by 2 bases and J by 0 bases, leaving 11 bases between them. Here the CDR3 DNA reads TGTGCCAGCAGCTTAAATTCAGGGAGCTCCTACGAGCAGTACTTC. It is translated as CASSLNSGSSYEQYF.

The rearrangement joins TRBV11-3 to TRBJ2-3, with D uncertain. Deletions cut 5 bases from V and 6 bases from J, with 12 bases between. Germline-derived CDR1 and CDR2 are SGHNT and YENEEA. The CDR3 has 13 amino acids. The CDR3 loop reads CASSGSHGDTQYF. The CDR3 coding sequence is TGTGCCAGCAGCGGATCCCATGGGGATACGCAGTATTTT.

The chain carries TRBV19 and TRBJ1-4; TRBD1 is a possible D gene (6 bases). The germline V gene encodes CDR1 LNHDA and CDR2 SQIVND (reference sequence). Between the trimmed V and J ends, which lost 4 bases and 8 bases, there was a span of 17 bases. The CDR3 is 15 residues long. CDR3: CASSTQQGRAEKLFF. CDR3 DNA: TGTGCCAGTAGTACGCAGCAGGGGCGAGCGGAAAAACTGTTTTTT.

The chain uses TRBV12-5 and TRBJ1-1; a weak D match, TRBD1 (6 bases). Trimming shortened V by 3 bases and J by 0 bases, and 17 bases separated the two germline ends. The CDR3 length is 17 residues. CDR1 is LGHNT and CDR2 is FRNRAP in the germline V gene. Here the CDR3 reads CASGLRSRGTMNTEAFF. DNA for the CDR3: TGTGCTAGTGGTTTACGTTCGAGGGGGACGATGAACACTGAAGCTTTCTTT.

A few counts support this clone. The rearrangement joins TRBV4-1 to TRBJ2-3; possibly TRBD2 for D (6 bases). The V and J ends lost 0 bases and 4 bases respectively, with 11 bases between them. The CDR3 is 15 residues long. CDR1 and CDR2 from the germline V gene are MGHRA and YSYEKL. The CDR3 DNA sequence: TGCGCCAGCAGCCAAGATTTAACGGGAGCAGATACGCAGTATTTT. It encodes CASSQDLTGADTQYF.

This sequence joins TRBV19 and TRBJ2-5; D is ambiguous. Trimming left V 5 bases short and J 3 bases short, with 13 bases between. CDR3 length: 14 amino acids. Germline V gene sequence: CDR1 LNHDA, CDR2 SQIVND (reference sequence). The CDR3 is CASSPDVPKETQYF. Written as DNA, the CDR3 is TGTGCCAGTAGTCCGGACGTTCCAAAAGAGACCCAGTACTTC. Drawing the rest from reference TRBV19 and TRBJ2-5, the complete variable domain is DGGITQSPKYLFRKEGQNVTLSCEQNLNHDAMYWYRQDPGQGLRLIYYSQIVNDFQKGDIAEGYSVSREKKESFPLTVTSAQKNPTAFYLCASSPDVPKETQYFGPGTRLLVL.

V gene TRBV6-5 combines with J gene TRBJ2-7, with 9 bases that match TRBD2. From germline, CDR1 is MNHEY and CDR2 SVGAGI. This CDR3 is 14 amino acids long. The trim removed 6 bases at V and 5 bases at J, leaving 8 bases unmatched. The CDR3 coding sequence is TGTGCCAGCAGGCGGGAGGGCCGATCCAACGAGCAGTACTTC. It specifies CASRREGRSNEQYF.